Listed below are T cell receptor beta chains from one sample, sequenced in a study of T cell changes during pregnancy in multiple sclerosis. Sequencing was performed with immunoSEQ multiplex PCR; in TCRdb, only in-frame clones are kept and a portion is missing. This table holds 80,000 to 130,000 clones, more than 80% found once. The specimen comprised peripheral blood, sampled in the second trimester of pregnancy. These receptors came from a female donor with multiple sclerosis, enrolled in a pregnancy study. Both conserved end residues are part of each CDR3. Each record gives: clone size, J gene, D gene, V gene, CDR3 DNA, CDR3 protein. The D gene is left open where the match is weak. Rows give clone size only sometimes, using once, few, many, or a class for an expanded clone.

abundance: NA
j_gene: TRBJ1-1
d_gene: NA
v_gene: TRBV29-1
CDR3nt: TGCAGCGTCCTACAGGGGAACACTGAAGCTTTCTTT
CDR3aa: CSVLQGNTEAFF

abundance: NA
j_gene: TRBJ2-1
d_gene: TRBD2
v_gene: TRBV4-2
CDR3nt: TGTGCCAGCAGCCATCTAGCGGGGGGGCGGGTTGAGCAGTTCTTC
CDR3aa: CASSHLAGGRVEQFF

abundance: NA
j_gene: TRBJ1-1
d_gene: TRBD1
v_gene: TRBV7-9
CDR3nt: TGTGCCAGCAGCTCTCGGACCCCCGGGACAGGGGGTAGTGAAGCTTTCTTT
CDR3aa: CASSSRTPGTGGSEAFF

abundance: once
j_gene: TRBJ2-5
d_gene: TRBD2
v_gene: TRBV6-1
CDR3nt: TGTGCCAGCAGTGTTACTAGCGGTACGAAAGAGACCCAGTACTTC
CDR3aa: CASSVTSGTKETQYF

abundance: NA
j_gene: TRBJ2-7
d_gene: NA
v_gene: TRBV6-1
CDR3nt: TGTGCCAGCACCGGGCCCCGGGGAACCTACGAGCAGTACTTC
CDR3aa: CASTGPRGTYEQYF

abundance: NA
j_gene: TRBJ2-3
d_gene: TRBD2
v_gene: TRBV10-3
CDR3nt: TGTGCCATCAGTAGGCTAGCGGGGGCGCACACAGATACGCAGTATTTT
CDR3aa: CAISRLAGAHTDTQYF

abundance: NA
j_gene: TRBJ2-7
d_gene: TRBD1
v_gene: TRBV10-3
CDR3nt: TGTGCCATCCAGGGACAGGGGGACCTCTACGAGCAGTACTTC
CDR3aa: CAIQGQGDLYEQYF

abundance: NA
j_gene: TRBJ2-7
d_gene: TRBD1
v_gene: TRBV11-2
CDR3nt: TGTGCCAGCAGCTTTTTTCTACAGGGGTACGAGCAGTACTTC
CDR3aa: CASSFFLQGYEQYF

abundance: once
j_gene: TRBJ1-2
d_gene: TRBD1
v_gene: TRBV6-5
CDR3nt: TGTGCCAGCAGACACCGACAGGGGAACTATGGCTACACCTTC
CDR3aa: CASRHRQGNYGYTF

abundance: NA
j_gene: TRBJ2-1
d_gene: TRBD2
v_gene: TRBV19
CDR3nt: TGTGCCAGTAGTGCCCGACTAGCGGGGGGCTACAATGAGCAGTTCTTC
CDR3aa: CASSARLAGGYNEQFF

abundance: NA
j_gene: TRBJ1-3
d_gene: TRBD1
v_gene: TRBV29-1
CDR3nt: TGCAGCGTATTTACCGGGACAGGACTTGGAAACACCATATATTTT
CDR3aa: CSVFTGTGLGNTIYF

abundance: NA
j_gene: TRBJ2-5
d_gene: TRBD2
v_gene: TRBV5-1
CDR3nt: TGCGCCAGCAGCTTGCCGTCTATGGGAGGGAGAGAGACCCAGTACTTC
CDR3aa: CASSLPSMGGRETQYF

abundance: NA
j_gene: TRBJ1-5
d_gene: NA
v_gene: TRBV6-1
CDR3nt: TGTGCCAGCAGTGGGGGAAGCGGCACATATCGTCAGCCCCAGCATTTT
CDR3aa: CASSGGSGTYRQPQHF

abundance: NA
j_gene: TRBJ2-3
d_gene: NA
v_gene: TRBV10-3
CDR3nt: TGTGCCATCAGTGATTCGGGGGGCCGATGGACAGATACGCAGTATTTT
CDR3aa: CAISDSGGRWTDTQYF

abundance: NA
j_gene: TRBJ1-2
d_gene: TRBD1
v_gene: TRBV25-1
CDR3nt: TGTGCCAGCAGTGGGCAGGGGGACCACTATGGCTACACCTTC
CDR3aa: CASSGQGDHYGYTF

abundance: NA
j_gene: TRBJ2-7
d_gene: NA
v_gene: TRBV5-4
CDR3nt: TGTGCCAGCAGCTTCTCGTCACAGTCCTACGAGCAGTACTTC
CDR3aa: CASSFSSQSYEQYF

abundance: NA
j_gene: TRBJ1-4
d_gene: NA
v_gene: TRBV30
CDR3nt: TGTGCCTCTACCGGGGTGCCAACTAATGAAAAACTGTTTTTT
CDR3aa: CASTGVPTNEKLFF

abundance: NA
j_gene: TRBJ2-1
d_gene: TRBD2
v_gene: TRBV2
CDR3nt: TGTGCCAGCAGTGCGGACGGGGGGGCCGAAGATGAGCAGTTCTTC
CDR3aa: CASSADGGAEDEQFF

abundance: NA
j_gene: TRBJ1-3
d_gene: NA
v_gene: TRBV5-1
CDR3nt: TGCGCCAGCAGCACGGACACTGGAAACACCATATATTTT
CDR3aa: CASSTDTGNTIYF

abundance: NA
j_gene: TRBJ2-3
d_gene: NA
v_gene: TRBV10-3
CDR3nt: TGTGCCATCAGCGGTTTCCCTAGACCCGACCTGGTAGATACGCAGTATTTT
CDR3aa: CAISGFPRPDLVDTQYF

abundance: NA
j_gene: TRBJ1-5
d_gene: NA
v_gene: TRBV27
CDR3nt: TGTGCCAGCAGTCCCCAGGGTCCCTTTAGCAATCAGCCCCAGCATTTT
CDR3aa: CASSPQGPFSNQPQHF

abundance: NA
j_gene: TRBJ1-5
d_gene: TRBD1
v_gene: TRBV27
CDR3nt: TGTGCCAGCAGTTTCTCCGGGACAGGGGGCAAGCAGCCCCAGCATTTT
CDR3aa: CASSFSGTGGKQPQHF

abundance: NA
j_gene: TRBJ1-5
d_gene: TRBD1
v_gene: TRBV27
CDR3nt: TGTGCCAGCAGTAGTGGGACAGGGGGGTATCAGCCCCAGCATTTT
CDR3aa: CASSSGTGGYQPQHF

abundance: NA
j_gene: TRBJ2-2
d_gene: NA
v_gene: TRBV9
CDR3nt: TGTGCCAGCAGCGTAGCTCAGGGAACGAACACCGGGGAGCTGTTTTTT
CDR3aa: CASSVAQGTNTGELFF

abundance: NA
j_gene: TRBJ1-6
d_gene: NA
v_gene: TRBV30
CDR3nt: TGTGCCTGGAGTGTACTGGGGACGGGGGTGACCCTCCACTTT
CDR3aa: CAWSVLGTGVTLHF

abundance: once
j_gene: TRBJ1-2
d_gene: TRBD1
v_gene: TRBV27
CDR3nt: TGTGCCAGCAGTCCCCGCATGACAGGGGGCGGCTACACCTTC
CDR3aa: CASSPRMTGGGYTF

abundance: NA
j_gene: TRBJ1-5
d_gene: NA
v_gene: TRBV19
CDR3nt: TGTGCCAGTTATGGCGGCTCCAATCAGCCCCAGCATTTT
CDR3aa: CASYGGSNQPQHF

abundance: once
j_gene: TRBJ2-1
d_gene: NA
v_gene: TRBV15
CDR3nt: TGTGCCACCAGCAGGACTCAACCGAGTAGCTACAATGAGCAGTTCTTC
CDR3aa: CATSRTQPSSYNEQFF

abundance: NA
j_gene: TRBJ1-3
d_gene: TRBD1
v_gene: TRBV18
CDR3nt: TGTGCCAGCTCACTTGACAGGGGGCCTGGAAACACCATATATTTT
CDR3aa: CASSLDRGPGNTIYF

abundance: NA
j_gene: TRBJ2-3
d_gene: TRBD1
v_gene: TRBV5-1
CDR3nt: TGCGCCAGCAGCTCCACCGGGACAGGGAACACAGATACGCAGTATTTT
CDR3aa: CASSSTGTGNTDTQYF

abundance: NA
j_gene: TRBJ1-4
d_gene: NA
v_gene: TRBV4-2
CDR3nt: TGTGCCAGCAGCCAAGAAGTTCGGGGAGAAAAACTGTTTTTT
CDR3aa: CASSQEVRGEKLFF

abundance: NA
j_gene: TRBJ1-1
d_gene: NA
v_gene: TRBV7-3
CDR3nt: TGTGCCAGCAGCCCAGCGGGGAACACTGAAGCTTTCTTT
CDR3aa: CASSPAGNTEAFF

abundance: few
j_gene: TRBJ2-3
d_gene: NA
v_gene: TRBV6-4
CDR3nt: TGTGCCAGCAGTGACGGGGGGGCCACAGATACGCAGTATTTT
CDR3aa: CASSDGGATDTQYF

abundance: NA
j_gene: TRBJ1-1
d_gene: TRBD1
v_gene: TRBV5-1
CDR3nt: TGCGCCAGCAGTCTCGGGACAGGGGGCAACTTGAACACTGAAGCTTTCTTT
CDR3aa: CASSLGTGGNLNTEAFF

abundance: NA
j_gene: TRBJ2-2
d_gene: NA
v_gene: TRBV14
CDR3nt: TGTGCCAGCAGCTGGACAAGAAACACCGGGGAGCTGTTTTTT
CDR3aa: CASSWTRNTGELFF

abundance: NA
j_gene: TRBJ2-5
d_gene: NA
v_gene: TRBV10-3
CDR3nt: TGTGCCATCAGTGAATTGACAAGGGAGACCCAGTACTTC
CDR3aa: CAISELTRETQYF

abundance: NA
j_gene: TRBJ2-1
d_gene: NA
v_gene: TRBV19
CDR3nt: TGTGCCAGTAGTATATCCGGCTACAATGAGCAGTTCTTC
CDR3aa: CASSISGYNEQFF

abundance: NA
j_gene: TRBJ2-2
d_gene: TRBD1
v_gene: TRBV27
CDR3nt: TGTGCCAGCAAGACAGGGACCGGGGAGCTGTTTTTT
CDR3aa: CASKTGTGELFF

abundance: once
j_gene: TRBJ1-1
d_gene: NA
v_gene: TRBV6-1
CDR3nt: TGTGCCAGCAGTGTTAGTCAGACACTTTACACTGAAGCTTTCTTT
CDR3aa: CASSVSQTLYTEAFF

abundance: NA
j_gene: TRBJ1-4
d_gene: TRBD1
v_gene: TRBV5-1
CDR3nt: TGCGTCAGCAGCTTCCTGACAGGGGAGGGTGAAAAACTGTTTTTT
CDR3aa: CVSSFLTGEGEKLFF

abundance: NA
j_gene: TRBJ2-3
d_gene: TRBD1
v_gene: TRBV5-4
CDR3nt: TGTGCCAGCAGCGTGGGACAGGGGTTGGTGGATACGCAGTATTTT
CDR3aa: CASSVGQGLVDTQYF

abundance: NA
j_gene: TRBJ2-7
d_gene: TRBD1
v_gene: TRBV2
CDR3nt: TGTGCCAGCAGTGAAACCGAAGGGACAGGGGGCCTCTACGAGCAGTACTTC
CDR3aa: CASSETEGTGGLYEQYF

abundance: NA
j_gene: TRBJ2-5
d_gene: NA
v_gene: TRBV5-1
CDR3nt: TGCGCCAGCAGCCCCCTCGGGGTGCAAGAGACCCAGTACTTC
CDR3aa: CASSPLGVQETQYF

abundance: NA
j_gene: TRBJ1-4
d_gene: TRBD1
v_gene: TRBV28
CDR3nt: TGTGCCAGCAGCAAGAGGGGGCTCGAAAAACTGTTTTTT
CDR3aa: CASSKRGLEKLFF

abundance: once
j_gene: TRBJ2-5
d_gene: NA
v_gene: TRBV29-1
CDR3nt: TGCAGCGTTGACGGCAGGGCCTCCCAAGAGACCCAGTACTTC
CDR3aa: CSVDGRASQETQYF

abundance: NA
j_gene: TRBJ1-5
d_gene: NA
v_gene: TRBV28
CDR3nt: TGTGCCAGCAGTTTACCCTCAGGGTATAGCAATCAGCCCCAGCATTTT
CDR3aa: CASSLPSGYSNQPQHF

abundance: NA
j_gene: TRBJ2-5
d_gene: NA
v_gene: TRBV30
CDR3nt: TGTGCCTGGAGTGTACGGGAGGAGACCCAGTACTTC
CDR3aa: CAWSVREETQYF

abundance: few
j_gene: TRBJ1-1
d_gene: TRBD1
v_gene: TRBV18
CDR3nt: TGTGCCAGCTCACCAGCCAGGGGGTCGCTGAACACTGAAGCTTTCTTT
CDR3aa: CASSPARGSLNTEAFF

abundance: NA
j_gene: TRBJ2-5
d_gene: NA
v_gene: TRBV6-5
CDR3nt: TGTGCCAGCAGTTACGGCACAGCCCAAGAGACCCAGTACTTC
CDR3aa: CASSYGTAQETQYF

abundance: NA
j_gene: TRBJ2-1
d_gene: TRBD1
v_gene: TRBV19
CDR3nt: TGTGCCAGTGTCGGGACAGGGAGGTACAATGAGCAGTTCTTC
CDR3aa: CASVGTGRYNEQFF

abundance: NA
j_gene: TRBJ1-5
d_gene: NA
v_gene: TRBV28
CDR3nt: TGTGCCAGCAGTTTATCCCCGGGTCAGAGCAATCAGCCCCAGCATTTT
CDR3aa: CASSLSPGQSNQPQHF

abundance: NA
j_gene: TRBJ1-2
d_gene: TRBD1
v_gene: TRBV10-3
CDR3nt: TGTGCCACCACTACAAGACAGGGGGACAATGGCTACACCTTC
CDR3aa: CATTTRQGDNGYTF

abundance: NA
j_gene: TRBJ2-3
d_gene: NA
v_gene: TRBV14
CDR3nt: TGTGCCAGCAGTACCCGCGGAGGCAGCACAGATACGCAGTATTTT
CDR3aa: CASSTRGGSTDTQYF

abundance: NA
j_gene: TRBJ2-3
d_gene: NA
v_gene: TRBV7-7
CDR3nt: TGTGCCAGCAGCCAGGGGCATAGCACAGATACGCAGTATTTT
CDR3aa: CASSQGHSTDTQYF